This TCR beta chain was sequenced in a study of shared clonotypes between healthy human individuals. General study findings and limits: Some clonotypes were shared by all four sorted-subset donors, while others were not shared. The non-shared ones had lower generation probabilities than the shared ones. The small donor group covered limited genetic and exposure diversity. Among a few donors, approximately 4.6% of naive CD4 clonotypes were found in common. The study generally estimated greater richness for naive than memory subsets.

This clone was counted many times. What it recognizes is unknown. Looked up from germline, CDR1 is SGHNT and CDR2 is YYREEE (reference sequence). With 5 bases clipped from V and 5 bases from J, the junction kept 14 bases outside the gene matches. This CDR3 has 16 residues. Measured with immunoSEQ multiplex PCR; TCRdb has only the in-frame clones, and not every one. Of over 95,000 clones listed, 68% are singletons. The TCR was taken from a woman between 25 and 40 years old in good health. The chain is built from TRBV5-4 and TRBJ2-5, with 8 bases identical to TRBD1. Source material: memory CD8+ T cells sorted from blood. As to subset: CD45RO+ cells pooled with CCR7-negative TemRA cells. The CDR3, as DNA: TGTGCCAGCAGTACAGGACAGGGAGTGGTTGGGGAGACCCAGTACTTC. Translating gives CASSTGQGVVGETQYF.